This paragraph covers one TCR beta chain sequence. The count of this clone is one. Its antigen remains undetermined. Per-base quality was not reported, and no clone a single base away is much larger than it. The entry originates in a study of blood T cell repertoires in COVID-19 (dated by TCRdb to about 2020). Study-wide context: Collaborator samples came from the United States, Italy and Spain and covered acute and convalescent phases of COVID-19. The prospective study material was composed of cDNA or gDNA derived from T cells, B-cell-depleted T cells, or PBMCs. Subjects who had been exposed to COVID-19, were actively infected with it, or had recovered from it provided the deeply sampled blood TCRbeta repertoires that made up the dataset. A freely available public database, intended as a resource for researchers studying the immune response to SARS-CoV-2, is where the repertoires were released. Samples came from the ongoing ImmuneRACE study (first 160 participants) plus 1,254 subjects from 6 global collaborators. Nearly every sample came with metadata listing a de-identified subject ID, COVID-19 status, age in years and sex. HLA class I and class II types, where available, came from metadata supplied by the sample provider rather than from assay-based typing.

The immunoSEQ Assay, a bias-controlled multiplex PCR, was used to amplify TCRbeta CDR3 regions from genomic DNA. The study's own analysis went as follows. Nucleated cell counts per sample were estimated from amplification of reference gene primers within the assay. To quantify the absolute abundance of each unique TCRbeta CDR3 rearrangement, sequence reads were collapsed and filtered. For each sample, productive Simpson clonality was calculated as the square root of Simpson's diversity index over productive rearrangements. The immuneACCESS repertoire file appears here via TCRdb, limited to in-frame rearrangements. These files lack a portion of the clones; in checked studies, under half of the deficit traces to unresolved V genes, and the cause of the others is not known. That table furnishes V, J and clone size, whereas the DNA furnished D and trimming. The sample table contains approximately 350,000 clones; only one count was recorded for roughly 90% of them. 3% of the sample is held by the ten biggest clonotypes.

One collaborating source in Seattle enrolled patients while the patients were actively infected and followed the patients over time throughout the course of disease. Collaborating institutions collected whole blood in K2EDTA tubes following their own protocols. For TCRbeta analysis, collaborators shipped samples in one of three forms: frozen whole blood, isolated PBMCs, or DNA extracted from either of those sample types. Paper-wide results and their limitations: The quantity of clinical and demographic metadata differed by source and by participant and was supplied without curation.

CDR1 and CDR2 are read off the germline V gene as MRHNA and SNTAGT. The germline V end is reduced by 3 bases and the J end by 6 bases; junction bases left unmatched: 4. Including cysteine and phenylalanine, the CDR3 has 15 amino acids. The read is trimmed to its CDR3 DNA, 45 bases read in frame from base 1. This sequence was found in a woman aged 25 to 45 with COVID-19, enrolled during active disease. Sequencing used peripheral blood. The V and J genes are TRBV6-4 and TRBJ2-2; 10 central bases correspond to TRBD1. The CDR3 sequence is CASSETGQGAGELFF. The DNA sequence reads TGTGCCAGCAGTGAAACCGGACAGGGGGCCGGGGAGCTGTTTTTT.